The source of this T cell receptor beta chain is a study of blood T cell repertoires in COVID-19. Overall study: Sources were T cells, B-cell-depleted T cells, or PBMCs; the material itself was cDNA or gDNA.

The data were produced by immunoSEQ multiplex PCR, yet TCRdb's version contains in-frame clones alone and is incomplete. The repertoire includes approximately 260,000 clones, around 90% of them detected once, and 6% to 7% sits in the top ten. The V gene lost 1 base and the J gene lost 4 bases, with 15 bases spanning the gap. Germline V lookup: CDR1 SGHKS, CDR2 YYEKEE (reference sequence). The CDR3 is made up of 16 amino acids. This chain uses TRBV5-5 with TRBJ1-5; D call uncertain. This receptor was obtained from a woman under 40 with acute COVID-19. The material sequenced was PBMCs or T cells enriched from blood (not recorded which). The CDR3 DNA sequence: TGTGCCAGCAGCTTGACCATCTTGGGCCTAAATCAGCCCCAGCATTTT. It translates to CASSLTILGLNQPQHF. Looking up the rest from reference TRBV5-5 and TRBJ1-5 gives the full variable domain: DAGVTQSPTHLIKTRGQQVTLRCSPISGHKSVSWYQQVLGQGPQFIFQYYEKEERGRGNFPDRFSARQFPNYSSELNVNALLLGDSALYLCASSLTILGLNQPQHFGDGTRLSIL.